This TCR beta chain was obtained from a study of cytomegalovirus exposure and HLA in healthy donors. Study-wide context: Roughly 179 million T cells yielded 90 million to 130 million unique TCR beta sequences, as an earlier analysis found.

CDR1 is SGHRS, CDR2 YFSETQ, per germline. V was shortened by 2 bases and J by 3 bases, with 8 bases between the two germline ends. This CDR3 is 13 amino acids long. The study ran its PCR with 60 Vbeta and 13 Jbeta primers. TCRdb's copy holds only in-frame clones and misses some; the assay was immunoSEQ multiplex PCR. Seen here are 120,000 or so clones, 75% to 85% observed once, and the top ten hold more than 7.5%. The genes are TRBV5-1 and TRBJ2-5; TRBD1 might be the D (5 bases). The TCR originated in a woman in her fifties or sixties in good health and CMV-seropositive. Sequencing was performed on PBMCs. CDR3 nucleotides: TGCGCCAGCAGCTTTAGCAGGGAAGAGACCCAGTACTTC. This translates into CASSFSREETQYF.